The 27 T cell receptor beta chains below all came from one sample that was sequenced in a study of blood T cell repertoires in COVID-19. Repertoires were generated with immunoSEQ multiplex PCR, while TCRdb's copy carries only in-frame clones and drops some. The sample has 100,000 to 150,000 clones, around 87% seen once. Sequencing used peripheral blood. Every receptor here comes from a woman aged 55-70 years with acute or convalescent COVID-19.

This clone was seen just once. V gene TRBV2 combines with J gene TRBJ2-1; 10 bases are shared with TRBD2. The CDR3 loop spans 17 amino acids. Germline CDR1 reads SNHLY; CDR2 reads FYNNEI. V dropped 4 bases and J dropped 2; count of bases not matched to a gene: 8. DNA for the CDR3: TGTGCCAGCAGTGCACAGAGGCTAGCGGGGGCCTACAATGAGCAGTTCTTC. It codes for CASSAQRLAGAYNEQFF.

The chain joins TRBV9 to TRBJ1-2, with D possibly TRBD1 on 5 matching bases. The CDR3 has 15 residues. V shed 0 bases and J shed 8 bases, with 17 bases lying between them. The germline V gene has CDR1 SGDLS and CDR2 YYNGEE. CDR3 loop: CASSVGWRQSEGYTF. Here the CDR3 DNA reads TGTGCCAGCAGCGTAGGTTGGCGACAGTCTGAAGGCTACACCTTC.

V usage is TRBV10-3 and J usage is TRBJ2-1; 7 bases are shared with TRBD2. This CDR3 comprises 14 residues. J was trimmed by 8 bases and V by 10 bases; bases with no gene match: 14. From germline, CDR1 is ENHRY and CDR2 SYGVKD. The CDR3 DNA follows: TGTGCCACCGGAGCGGGGTGGGCCAAGGATGAGCAGTTCTTC. Protein: CATGAGWAKDEQFF.

This sequence joins TRBV7-2 and TRBJ2-1; 7 positions match TRBD2. The CDR3 extends over 15 amino acids. Germline V gene sequence: CDR1 SGHTA, CDR2 FQGNSA. V gave up 2 bases and J gave up 8 bases; unmatched junction bases: 9. The CDR3: CASSLSRGSGDEQFF. The DNA of the CDR3 is TGTGCCAGCAGCTTATCCCGTGGAAGCGGGGATGAGCAGTTCTTC.

V usage is TRBV10-3 and J usage is TRBJ2-3; 11 positions agree with TRBD2. The CDR3 is 16 amino acids. V lost 0 bases and J lost 8; bases outside the gene matches: 7. From germline, CDR1 is ENHRY and CDR2 SYGVKD. This CDR3 reads CAISESSGGDFGTQYF. The CDR3 DNA reads TGTGCCATCAGTGAGTCTAGCGGGGGGGATTTCGGTACGCAGTATTTT.

The chain combines TRBV2 with TRBJ2-3; D possibly corresponds to TRBD1 (5 bases). V dropped 5 bases and J dropped 0 bases, with 12 bases sitting between them. This CDR3 comprises 15 residues. Germline CDR1 is SNHLY and CDR2 is FYNNEI. CDR3 DNA: TGTGCCAGCAGTAGAGGACACCCCAGCACAGATACGCAGTATTTT. This gives the protein CASSRGHPSTDTQYF.

The V call is TRBV27, the J call TRBJ2-3; 14 bases are shared with TRBD2. The CDR3 length is 17 residues. V shed 3 bases, J shed 6 bases, and the junction held 8 bases outside the gene matches. Germline values: CDR1 MNHEY, CDR2 SMNVEV (reference sequence). The CDR3 spells CASSFNPGLAGEDTQYF. The CDR3 nucleotides are TGTGCCAGCAGTTTCAACCCGGGACTAGCGGGAGAGGATACGCAGTATTTT.

The chain carries TRBV5-6 and TRBJ2-1; 15 bases line up with TRBD2. The ends lost 3 bases at V and 5 bases at J; junction bases unmatched: 6. The CDR3 sequence is 17 residues long. Germline V lookup: CDR1 SGHDT, CDR2 YYEEEE. The CDR3 region is CASSSGTSGRFDNEQFF. The CDR3 nucleotides are TGTGCCAGCAGCTCAGGGACTAGCGGGAGGTTCGACAATGAGCAGTTCTTC. Filled out from reference TRBV5-6 and TRBJ2-1, the complete variable domain reads DAGVTQSPTHLIKTRGQQVTLRCSPKSGHDTVSWYQQALGQGPQFIFQYYEEEERQRGNFPDRFSGHQFPNYSSELNVNALLLGDSALYLCASSSGTSGRFDNEQFFGPGTRLTVL.

The chain links TRBV19 to TRBJ1-5; 8 nucleotides align to TRBD1. J gave up 3 bases and V 5 bases, and 6 bases lay outside the gene matches. Germline values: CDR1 LNHDA, CDR2 SQIVND (reference sequence). This CDR3 comprises 15 residues. The CDR3 region is CASSQRTGINQPQHF. CDR3 sequence (DNA): TGTGCCAGTAGTCAGAGGACAGGGATCAATCAGCCCCAGCATTTT.

V gene TRBV7-3 combines with J gene TRBJ1-2; a possible D gene is TRBD1 (6 bases). The CDR3 spans 15 residues. V shed 2 bases and J shed 4 bases, with 14 bases lying between them. Per the germline V gene, CDR1 is SGHTA and CDR2 is FQGTGA. CDR3 bases: TGTGCCAGCAGCTTAGATGCCACAGGGAGCTATGGCTACACCTTC. Encoded protein: CASSLDATGSYGYTF.

V gene TRBV30 combines with J gene TRBJ2-5; TRBD2 is a possible D gene (5 bases). Per the germline V gene, CDR1 is GTSNPN and CDR2 is SVGIG (reference sequence). Between the trimmed V and J ends, which lost 0 bases and 3 bases, there was a span of 14 bases. The CDR3 length is 15 residues. CDR3 DNA: TGTGCCTGGAGTGTACTAGTGACAAAAAAAGAGACCCAGTACTTC. Translating it yields CAWSVLVTKKETQYF.

The chain employs TRBV28 and TRBJ2-7; D is unclear. The CDR3 covers 11 residues. V was trimmed by 5 bases and J by 5 bases, leaving 7 bases between them. Germline CDR1 and CDR2: MDHEN and SYDVKM. The CDR3 loop reads CASSSIDEQYF. The CDR3 DNA follows: TGTGCCAGCAGTAGCATAGACGAGCAGTACTTC.

V and J are TRBV6-4 and TRBJ2-3; TRBD2 agrees at 9 bases. There are 18 residues in the CDR3. In germline, CDR1 is MRHNA, CDR2 SNTAGT. V lost 6 bases to trimming and J lost 0 bases; unmatched junction nucleotides: 13. Here the CDR3 reads CASRAWREGQRSTDTQYF. Written as DNA, the CDR3 is TGTGCCAGCAGGGCCTGGCGGGAGGGCCAAAGGAGCACAGATACGCAGTATTTT.

The J gene is TRBJ1-3, the V gene TRBV14; D gene unclear. Trimming took off 4 bases at V and 0 bases at J, with 13 bases between the two ends. Germline CDR1 is SGHDN and CDR2 is FVKESK. CDR3 size: 16 residues. CDR3 region: CASSPPGRFSGNTIYF. CDR3 coding DNA: TGTGCCAGCAGCCCCCCTGGCAGGTTCTCTGGAAACACCATATATTTT.

The chain links TRBV3-1 (or the pseudogene TRBV3-2) to TRBJ1-2; 7 bases agree with TRBD1. After removal of 2 bases from V and 9 bases from J, the junction contained 9 bases not matched to a gene. The CDR3 loop spans 14 amino acids. The germline V gene has CDR1 LGHDT and CDR2 YNNKEL (reference sequence). The DNA of the CDR3 is TGTGCCAGCAGCCAATCGAGGCAGGGGGTGCGCTACACCTTC. Translation gives CASSQSRQGVRYTF.

This CDR3 reads CASSPGTGGYNEKLFF. The CDR3 nucleotides are TGTGCCAGCAGCCCCGGGACAGGGGGATATAATGAAAAACTGTTTTTT. This sequence joins TRBV7-6 and TRBJ1-4, with 11 bases lining up with TRBD1. Germline CDR1 SGHVS, CDR2 FNYEAQ. The CDR3 contains 16 residues. The V gene end was trimmed by 5 bases and the J gene end by 4 bases; junction bases not matched to a gene: 6.

The CDR3 DNA is TGTGCCACCACCAGGACTAGCGGGAGCTCGGGTGAGCAGTTCTTC. It codes for CATTRTSGSSGEQFF. The V call is TRBV2, the J call TRBJ2-1, with 13 nucleotides matching TRBD2. Germline loops: CDR1 SNHLY, CDR2 FYNNEI. Trimming cost V 10 bases and J 9 bases; bases outside gene matches: 12. This CDR3 is built from 15 residues.

In this sample, this clone turned up a few times. CDR3 coding DNA: TGTGCCAGCAGTGCACGACAGGGCCTGGTCACTGAAGCTTTCTTT. Its translation: CASSARQGLVTEAFF. The J gene is TRBJ1-1, the V gene TRBV25-1, with 7 nucleotides matching TRBD1. After removal of 4 bases from V and 4 bases from J, the junction contained 9 bases not matched to a gene. The CDR3 is 15 amino acids. Germline-derived CDR1 and CDR2 are MGHDK and SYGVNS.

This chain connects TRBV28 to TRBJ2-7, with TRBD1 matching 11 bases. V dropped 3 bases and J dropped 0; count of bases not matched to a gene: 4. The CDR3 consists of 16 residues. Per germline, CDR1 MDHEN and CDR2 SYDVKM. This CDR3 reads CASSFPGTGGSYEQYF. In DNA form, the CDR3 reads TGTGCCAGCAGTTTCCCCGGGACAGGGGGCTCCTACGAGCAGTACTTC.

The chain uses TRBV5-1 and TRBJ1-1, with D unresolved. V was clipped by 7 bases and J by 5 bases, with 9 bases between them. CDR1 and CDR2 (germline): SGHRS, YFSETQ. The CDR3 has 11 residues. The CDR3 DNA reads TGCGCCAGCCGTATGGAGACTGAAGCTTTCTTT. Encoded protein: CASRMETEAFF. Drawing the rest from reference TRBV5-1 and TRBJ1-1, the complete variable domain is KAGVTQTPRYLIKTRGQQVTLSCSPISGHRSVSWYQQTPGQGLQFLFEYFSETQRNKGNFPGRFSGRQFSNSRSEMNVSTLELGDSALYLCASRMETEAFFGQGTRLTVV.

This clone appeared a single time. The CDR3 DNA follows: TGTGCCAGCAGTTTCCAACAGGGGTATGGCTACACCTTC. It yields the protein CASSFQQGYGYTF. The chain is built from TRBV27 and TRBJ1-2; 7 nucleotides align to TRBD1. The V gene end was trimmed by 3 bases and the J gene end by 5 bases; junction bases not matched to a gene: 3. This CDR3 spans 13 amino acids. CDR1 is MNHEY, CDR2 SMNVEV, per germline (reference sequence).

The gene calls are TRBV30 and TRBJ2-2; TRBD2 agrees at 11 bases. The CDR3 runs 18 residues. Per germline, CDR1 GTSNPN and CDR2 SVGIG (reference sequence). With V trimmed by 1 base and J by 4 bases, 11 bases remained unmatched. CDR3 amino acids: CAWSGRVSGRGATGELFF. Here the CDR3 DNA reads TGTGCCTGGAGTGGAAGGGTTAGCGGGAGGGGAGCCACCGGGGAGCTGTTTTTT.

The rearrangement uses TRBV10-3 and TRBJ2-1; 7 bases are shared with TRBD2. The V segment lost 1 base and the J segment 1 base; nucleotides outside the gene matches: 4. The CDR3 is made up of 16 amino acids. Germline-derived CDR1 and CDR2 are ENHRY and SYGVKD. DNA for the CDR3: TGTGCCATCAGTGAGTTGGCTAGCGGTTCCTACAATGAGCAGTTCTTC. It codes for CAISELASGSYNEQFF.

The CDR3 DNA sequence: TGTGCCAGCAGCTTTGGGGGCAGCCCGATCCTAGACTATGGCTACACCTTC. Residues: CASSFGGSPILDYGYTF. The chain links TRBV7-2 to TRBJ1-2; D might be TRBD1 (6 bases). Germline CDR1 is SGHTA and CDR2 is FQGNSA. The CDR3 totals 17 residues. Trimming stripped 3 bases from V and 3 bases from J, with 20 bases between.

The chain couples TRBV24-1 to TRBJ2-3; TRBD2 matches 7 bases. CDR3 size: 14 residues. Germline V lookup: CDR1 KGHDR, CDR2 SFDVKD. V shed 8 bases and J 3 bases; nucleotides not matched to a gene: 7. The CDR3: CATKAAGRTDTQYF. In nucleotides, the CDR3 is TGTGCCACCAAAGCAGCGGGACGGACAGATACGCAGTATTTT.

This chain links TRBV11-2 with TRBJ2-1, with TRBD2 matching over 8 bases. Germline CDR1 and CDR2: SGHAT and FQNNGV. V lost 1 base, J lost 2 bases, and 1 base stayed unmatched. This CDR3 comprises 15 residues. CDR3 region: CASSLASGPYNEQFF. Here the CDR3 DNA reads TGTGCCAGCAGCTTAGCTAGCGGGCCCTACAATGAGCAGTTCTTC.

The rearrangement links TRBV5-5 to TRBJ2-2; TRBD2 matches 11 bases. This CDR3 has 17 residues. CDR1 is SGHKS, CDR2 YYEKEE, per germline (reference sequence). V gave up 2 bases and J gave up 1 base; unmatched junction bases: 4. CDR3 DNA sequence: TGTGCCAGCAGCTTCACTAGCGGGAGTCGGAACACCGGGGAGCTGTTTTTT. Encoded protein: CASSFTSGSRNTGELFF.